Listed below are T cell receptor beta chains from one sample, sequenced in a study of cytomegalovirus exposure and HLA in healthy donors. Using immunoSEQ multiplex PCR, the repertoire was profiled, and TCRdb retains in-frame clones only, with some absent. The profile covers roughly 250,000 clones, with roughly two thirds appearing a single time and 2% to 2.5% taken by the ten largest. Input material: PBMCs. Receptor source: a female donor in good health and CMV-seronegative. The CDR3 runs from the conserved cysteine through the conserved F or W. A D gene is named only where the DNA matches it firmly. Clone size, where shown, is once, few, many, or a class for clones that have expanded.

>.|TRBV7-8|TRBD2|TRBJ2-1|16
TGTGCCAGCAGCTCAAAAGCGGGAGGGATCCACAATGAGCAGTTCTTC
CASSSKAGGIHNEQFF
>.|TRBV7-9|.|TRBJ2-7|12
TGTTCCAGCAGCTTAGCCGGGAACGAGCAGTACTTC
CSSSLAGNEQYF
>few|TRBV7-9|TRBD1|TRBJ2-7|16
TGTTCCAGCAGCTTAGCACCGGGGACAGGAACCTACGAGCAGTACTTC
CSSSLAPGTGTYEQYF
>.|TRBV7-9|TRBD1|TRBJ1-1|15
TGTGCCAGCAGCTCCCGGGGGACAGGGGACACTGAAGCTTTCTTT
CASSSRGTGDTEAFF
>.|TRBV7-9|.|TRBJ1-1|14
TGTGCCAGCAGCCCGGGACTGGGGGACGCTGAAGCTTTCTTT
CASSPGLGDAEAFF
>.|TRBV5-1|TRBD2|TRBJ2-1|16
TGCGCCAGCAGCGGCGATAGCGGGAGAACTACAAATGAGCAGTTCTTC
CASSGDSGRTTNEQFF
>few|TRBV19|TRBD1|TRBJ1-5|17
TGTGCCAGTAGTATAACCGGGACAGGGTACTTTGGTCAGCCCCAGCATTTT
CASSITGTGYFGQPQHF
>.|TRBV28|.|TRBJ1-1|11
TGTGCCATAGGACTCGGCACTGAAGCCTTCTTT
CAIGLGTEAFF
>.|TRBV18|TRBD1|TRBJ2-7|15
TGTGCCAGCTCAGCGGGACAGGGATTAACCTACGAGCAGTACTTC
CASSAGQGLTYEQYF
>.|TRBV5-1|.|TRBJ2-7|12
TGCGCCAGCAGCTCTGACACCTACGAGCAGTACTTC
CASSSDTYEQYF
>once|TRBV6-1|.|TRBJ2-3|11
TGTGCCAGCAGTCCTGCAGATACGCAGTATTTT
CASSPADTQYF
>.|TRBV7-7|.|TRBJ2-1|13
TGTGCTAGCAGCTTGAATGGCGCGGATGAGCAGTTCTTC
CASSLNGADEQFF
>.|TRBV4-1|.|TRBJ2-7|14
TGCGCCAGCAGCCAAGGTGAGGGGGCCTACGAGCAGTACTTC
CASSQGEGAYEQYF
>.|TRBV28|.|TRBJ2-7|12
TGTGCCAGCGGTATGCACAACTACGAGCAGTACTTC
CASGMHNYEQYF
>.|TRBV27|.|TRBJ2-5|15
TGTGCCAGCAGTCTCAGGGGGCGGGAGCCAGAGACCCAGTACTTC
CASSLRGREPETQYF
>.|TRBV4-1|.|TRBJ1-4|14
TGCGCCAGCAGCCAAGTACAGGGAAATGAAAAACTGTTTTTT
CASSQVQGNEKLFF
>few|TRBV4-2|.|TRBJ2-1|12
TGTGCCAGCAGCCAAGTTGGGAGCGAGCAGTTCTTC
CASSQVGSEQFF